Listed here are 9 T cell receptor beta chains from one sample, sequenced in a study of metastatic and nonmetastatic thyroid tumors. There were no patients who had received any treatment before thyroid surgery. TCRdb called clones again from the PCR reads with MiXCR. The profile shows 14,000 or so clones, less than 35% of them singletons. Sequenced input: tumor tissue. The receptors stem from a female donor with papillary thyroid cancer or a benign thyroid nodule (not recorded which). Some clones in this sample may be carry-over from other donors' samples.

The chain combines TRBV5-5 with TRBJ2-7; TRBD1 matches 9 bases. Germline CDR1 reads SGHKS; CDR2 reads YYEKEE (reference sequence). The V segment lost 2 bases and the J segment 7 bases; nucleotides outside the gene matches: 13. CDR3 length: 16 amino acids. The CDR3 nucleotides read TGTGCCAGCAGCTTTTCAGCTAGGACAGGGGTCGAAGAGCAGTACTTC. Residues: CASSFSARTGVEEQYF.

The V gene is TRBV12-5, the J gene TRBJ1-5; D call uncertain. V gave up 7 bases and J gave up 4 bases, with 14 bases separating them. The V gene's germline CDR1 is LGHNT and CDR2 FRNRAP. The length of the CDR3 is 14 residues. The CDR3 coding sequence is TGTGCTAGTGCCCCGGGTTGGCGAAATCAGCCCCAGCATTTT. It yields the protein CASAPGWRNQPQHF. Supplemented by reference TRBV12-5 and TRBJ1-5, the full variable domain reads DARVTQTPRHKVTEMGQEVTMRCQPILGHNTVFWYRQTMMQGLELLAYFRNRAPLDDSGMPKDRFSAEMPDATLATLKIQPSEPRDSAVYFCASAPGWRNQPQHFGDGTRLSIL.

This clone was seen at least ten times. J is TRBJ1-3 and V is TRBV2; TRBD1 matches at 10 bases. V lost 5 bases, J lost 4 bases, and 5 bases stayed unmatched. CDR3 size: 15 residues. CDR1 and CDR2 (germline): SNHLY, FYNNEI. CDR3 bases: TGTGCCAGCAGTTGGGACAGGGGAAGGGGAAACACCATATATTTT. Residues: CASSWDRGRGNTIYF.

The CDR3 sequence: CASSRWTGTYNEQFF. CDR3 nucleotides: TGTGCCAGCAGTCGCTGGACAGGAACCTACAATGAGCAGTTCTTC. The V call is TRBV12-3 or TRBV12-4, the J call TRBJ2-1; 7 bases are a match to TRBD1. The CDR3 loop spans 15 amino acids. The V segment lost 5 bases and the J segment 2 bases; nucleotides outside the gene matches: 6.

There are many counts of this clone. V usage is TRBV18 and J usage is TRBJ2-2; TRBD1 matches at 8 bases. V lost 4 bases to trimming and J lost 4 bases; unmatched junction nucleotides: 5. From germline, CDR1 is KGHSH and CDR2 LQKENI. The CDR3 loop spans 15 amino acids. Written as DNA, the CDR3 is TGTGCCAGCTCACTCGACAGGGGAATCACCGGGGAGCTGTTTTTT. It is translated as CASSLDRGITGELFF.

The V gene is TRBV12-3 or TRBV12-4, the J gene TRBJ1-6, with D maybe TRBD1 (6 bases). This CDR3 has 17 residues. Trimming cost V 5 bases and J 6 bases, with 20 bases left between them. The CDR3 reads CASSRPGWGAGNSPLHF. In DNA, the CDR3 is TGTGCCAGCAGTCGTCCTGGCTGGGGGGCAGGTAATTCACCCCTCCACTTT.

This CDR3 is CAWNKGLAEKLFF. The CDR3 coding sequence is TGTGCCTGGAATAAGGGTTTAGCGGAAAAACTGTTTTTT. The chain combines TRBV30 with TRBJ1-4, with D hard to call. This CDR3 is built from 13 residues. V was clipped by 4 bases and J by 8 bases, with 14 bases between them. Germline V gives CDR1 GTSNPN, CDR2 SVGIG (reference sequence).

The table lists this clone with many counts. This may stem from a read error, because a much larger clone lies one nucleotide away. The same CDR3 can be traced to other DNA sequences in this sample. V is TRBV30 and J is TRBJ1-2; D ambiguous. CDR1 is GTSNPN and CDR2 is SVGIG in the germline V gene (reference sequence). This CDR3 comprises 12 residues. Trimming left V 2 bases short and J 4 bases short, with 8 bases between. CDR3 DNA: TGTGCCTGGAGTCGACCCACCTATGGCTACACCTTC. Its translation is CAWSRPTYGYTF.

This clone turned up a few times. The chain combines TRBV28 with TRBJ1-1; perhaps TRBD1 as D (5 bases). The CDR3 covers 19 residues. V lost 7 bases and J 9 bases, leaving 36 bases between the germline ends. Germline assignment: CDR1 MDHEN and CDR2 SYDVKM. CDR3 coding DNA: TGTGCCAGCAACACTCTCCGAGTTGAAGACAGCGCCAATCTGGTGAAAGCTTTCTTT. It yields the protein CASNTLRVEDSANLVKAFF.